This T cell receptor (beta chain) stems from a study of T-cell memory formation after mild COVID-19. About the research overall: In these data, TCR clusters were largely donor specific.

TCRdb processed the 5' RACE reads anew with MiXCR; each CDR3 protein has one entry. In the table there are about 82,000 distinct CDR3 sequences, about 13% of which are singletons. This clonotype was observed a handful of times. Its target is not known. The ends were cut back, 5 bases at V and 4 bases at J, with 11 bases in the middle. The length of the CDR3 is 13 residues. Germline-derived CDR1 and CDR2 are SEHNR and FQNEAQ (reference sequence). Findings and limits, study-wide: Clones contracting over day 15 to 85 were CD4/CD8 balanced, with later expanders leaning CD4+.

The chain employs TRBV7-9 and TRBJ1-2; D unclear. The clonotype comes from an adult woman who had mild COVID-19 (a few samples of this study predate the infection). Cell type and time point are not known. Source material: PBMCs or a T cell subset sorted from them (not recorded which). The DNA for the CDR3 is TGTGCCAGCAGCGGCAGGAGTACCTATGGCTACACCTTC. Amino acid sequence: CASSGRSTYGYTF.